This note documents a single T cell receptor beta chain sequence. Its antigen is unidentified. The data were taken from a study of neoadjuvant anti-PD-1 for oral cavity cancer. Study overall: Patients without progression received a fourth nivolumab dose around day 43, then surgical resection on days 50-56. Whole-study findings and limits: After neoadjuvant nivolumab, PBMC T cell clonality was significantly higher in non-responders than responders. Pretreatment Treg/Th17 ratio correlated inversely with post-treatment tumor clonality.

Cohort: HPV-negative, locally advanced oral cavity squamous cell carcinoma patients. In germline, CDR1 is LNHDA, CDR2 SQIVND (reference sequence). The ends were cut back, 7 bases at V and 0 bases at J, with 18 bases in the middle. CDR3 size: 16 residues. Assay used: immunoSEQ multiplex PCR; TCRdb lists only in-frame clones, some missing. The sample lists over 80,000 clones, roughly four fifths occurring once. The genes are TRBV19 and TRBJ1-1, with TRBD1 as a possible D gene (5 bases). The receptor comes from a person between 35 and 79 years old with oral cavity squamous cell carcinoma. Sequenced material: PBMCs, taken before nivolumab (anti-PD-1) treatment. This chain's CDR3 is CASMRRGGGMNTEAFF. For the CDR3, the DNA is TGTGCCAGTATGAGGAGGGGCGGAGGGATGAACACTGAAGCTTTCTTT.